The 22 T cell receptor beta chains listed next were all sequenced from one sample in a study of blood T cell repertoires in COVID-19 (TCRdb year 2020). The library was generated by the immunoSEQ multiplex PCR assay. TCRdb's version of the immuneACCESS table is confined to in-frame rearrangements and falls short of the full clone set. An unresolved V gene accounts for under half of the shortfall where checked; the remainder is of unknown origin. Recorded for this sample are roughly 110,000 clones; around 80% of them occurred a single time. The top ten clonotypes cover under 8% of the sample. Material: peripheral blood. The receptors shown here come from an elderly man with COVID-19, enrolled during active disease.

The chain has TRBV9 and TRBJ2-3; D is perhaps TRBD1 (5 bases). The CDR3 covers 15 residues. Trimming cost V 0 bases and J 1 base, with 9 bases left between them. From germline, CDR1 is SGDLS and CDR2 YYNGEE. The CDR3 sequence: CASSVGGHRTDTQYF. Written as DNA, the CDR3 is TGTGCCAGCAGCGTAGGAGGACATCGCACAGATACGCAGTATTTT.

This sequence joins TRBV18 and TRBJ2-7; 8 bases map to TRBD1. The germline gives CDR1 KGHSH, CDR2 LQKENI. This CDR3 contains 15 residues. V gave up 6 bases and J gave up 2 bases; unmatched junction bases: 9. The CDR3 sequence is CASSPRQGWAYEQYF. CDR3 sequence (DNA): TGTGCCAGCTCTCCTCGACAGGGGTGGGCCTACGAGCAGTACTTC.

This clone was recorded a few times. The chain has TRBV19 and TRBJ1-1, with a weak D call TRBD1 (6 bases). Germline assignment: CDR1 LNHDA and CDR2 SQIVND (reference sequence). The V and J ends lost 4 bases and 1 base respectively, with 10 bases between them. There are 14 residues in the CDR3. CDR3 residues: CASSTLTGNTEAFF. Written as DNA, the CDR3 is TGTGCCAGTAGTACCTTGACAGGGAACACTGAAGCTTTCTTT.

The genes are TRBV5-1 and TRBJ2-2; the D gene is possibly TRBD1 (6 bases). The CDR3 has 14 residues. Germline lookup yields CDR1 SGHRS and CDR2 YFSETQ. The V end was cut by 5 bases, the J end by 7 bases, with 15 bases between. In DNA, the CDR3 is TGCGCCAGCAGTTACGGGACACCCTTCGGGGAGCTGTTTTTT. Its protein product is CASSYGTPFGELFF.

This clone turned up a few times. CDR3 bases: TGTGCCAGCAGCCTGGGACAGAGTAACACTGAAGCTTTCTTT. It is translated as CASSLGQSNTEAFF. The chain employs TRBV11-3 and TRBJ1-1, with 7 bases that match TRBD1. The CDR3 loop spans 14 amino acids. The V gene end was trimmed by 5 bases and the J gene end by 2 bases; junction bases not matched to a gene: 5. CDR1 SGHNT and CDR2 YENEEA come from the germline V gene.

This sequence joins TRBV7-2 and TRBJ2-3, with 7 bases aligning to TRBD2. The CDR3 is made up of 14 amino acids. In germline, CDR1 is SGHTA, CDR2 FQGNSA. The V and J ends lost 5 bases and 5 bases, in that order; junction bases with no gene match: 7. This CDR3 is CASSPRDYRDTQYF. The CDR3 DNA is TGTGCCAGCAGCCCCCGGGACTATAGAGATACGCAGTATTTT.

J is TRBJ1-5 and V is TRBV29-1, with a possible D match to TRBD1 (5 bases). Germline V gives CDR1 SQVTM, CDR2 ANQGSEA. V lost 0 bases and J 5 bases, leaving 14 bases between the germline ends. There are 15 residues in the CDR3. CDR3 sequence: CSVEDCRAGYQPQHF. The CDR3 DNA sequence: TGCAGCGTTGAAGATTGCAGGGCGGGATATCAGCCCCAGCATTTT.

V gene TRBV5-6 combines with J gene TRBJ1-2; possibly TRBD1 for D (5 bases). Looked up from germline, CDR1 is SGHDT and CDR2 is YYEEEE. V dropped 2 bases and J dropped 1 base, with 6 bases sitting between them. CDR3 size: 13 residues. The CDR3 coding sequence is TGTGCCAGCAGCTTAGGGGATAACTATGGCTACACCTTC. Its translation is CASSLGDNYGYTF.

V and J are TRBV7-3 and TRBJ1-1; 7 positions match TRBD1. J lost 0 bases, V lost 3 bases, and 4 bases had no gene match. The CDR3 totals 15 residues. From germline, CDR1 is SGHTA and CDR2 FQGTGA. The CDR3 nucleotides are TGTGCCAGCAGCTTTTCGGGACAGATGAACACTGAAGCTTTCTTT. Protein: CASSFSGQMNTEAFF. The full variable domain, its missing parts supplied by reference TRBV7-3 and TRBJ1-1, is GAGVSQTPSNKVTEKGKYVELRCDPISGHTALYWYRQSLGQGPEFLIYFQGTGAADDSGLPNDRFFAVRPEGSVSTLKIQRTERGDSAVYLCASSFSGQMNTEAFFGQGTRLTVV.

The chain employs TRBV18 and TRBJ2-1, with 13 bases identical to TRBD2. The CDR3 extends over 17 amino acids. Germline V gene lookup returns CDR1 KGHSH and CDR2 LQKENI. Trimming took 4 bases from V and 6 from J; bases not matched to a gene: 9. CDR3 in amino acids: CASSLGLAGDGSNEQFF. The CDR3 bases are TGTGCCAGCTCACTTGGACTAGCGGGAGATGGGTCCAATGAGCAGTTCTTC.

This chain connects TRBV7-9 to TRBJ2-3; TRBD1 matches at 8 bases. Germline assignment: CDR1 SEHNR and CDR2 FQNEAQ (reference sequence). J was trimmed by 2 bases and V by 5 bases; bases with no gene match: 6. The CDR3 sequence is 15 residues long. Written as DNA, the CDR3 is TGTGCCAGCAGCCGGGCAGGGGGCACCACAGATACGCAGTATTTT. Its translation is CASSRAGGTTDTQYF.

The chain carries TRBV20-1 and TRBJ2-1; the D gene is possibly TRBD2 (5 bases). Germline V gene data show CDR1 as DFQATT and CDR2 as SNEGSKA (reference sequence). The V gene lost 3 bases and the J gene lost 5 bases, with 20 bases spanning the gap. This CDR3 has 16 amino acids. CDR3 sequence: CSASPSAGRLDNEQFF. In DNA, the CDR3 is TGCAGTGCTAGTCCATCGGCGGGCCGGTTGGACAATGAGCAGTTCTTC.

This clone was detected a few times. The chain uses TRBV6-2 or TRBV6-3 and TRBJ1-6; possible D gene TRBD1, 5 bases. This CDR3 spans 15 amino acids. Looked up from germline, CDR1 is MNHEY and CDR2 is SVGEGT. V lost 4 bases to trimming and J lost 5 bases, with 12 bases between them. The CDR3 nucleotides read TGTGCCAGCAGTTTGGGTCGGGGGAATAATTCACCCCTCCACTTT. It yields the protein CASSLGRGNNSPLHF.

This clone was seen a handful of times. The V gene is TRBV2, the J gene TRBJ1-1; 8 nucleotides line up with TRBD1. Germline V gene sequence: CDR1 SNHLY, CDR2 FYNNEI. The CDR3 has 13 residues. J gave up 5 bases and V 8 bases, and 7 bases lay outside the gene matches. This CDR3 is CASEQGGNTEAFF. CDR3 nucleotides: TGTGCCAGCGAACAGGGGGGTAATACTGAAGCTTTCTTT. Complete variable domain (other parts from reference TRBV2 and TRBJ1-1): EPEVTQTPSHQVTQMGQEVILRCVPISNHLYFYWYRQILGQKVEFLVSFYNNEISEKSEIFDDQFSVERPDGSNFTLKIRSTKLEDSAMYFCASEQGGNTEAFFGQGTRLTVV.

CDR3 DNA: TGCGCCAGCAGCTTGGTAGGAGCTGGAAACACCATATATTTT. Translation: CASSLVGAGNTIYF. V gene TRBV5-1 combines with J gene TRBJ1-3, with no clear D. Germline lookup yields CDR1 SGHRS and CDR2 YFSETQ. The CDR3 has 14 residues. V gave up 0 bases and J gave up 2 bases, with 6 bases separating them.

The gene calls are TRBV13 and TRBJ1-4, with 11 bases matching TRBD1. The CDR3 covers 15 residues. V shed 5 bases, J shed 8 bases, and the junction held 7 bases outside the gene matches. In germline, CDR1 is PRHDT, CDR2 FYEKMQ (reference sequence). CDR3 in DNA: TGTGCCAGCAGCGCCGCCGGGACAGGGGGGGAAAAACTGTTTTTT. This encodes CASSAAGTGGEKLFF.

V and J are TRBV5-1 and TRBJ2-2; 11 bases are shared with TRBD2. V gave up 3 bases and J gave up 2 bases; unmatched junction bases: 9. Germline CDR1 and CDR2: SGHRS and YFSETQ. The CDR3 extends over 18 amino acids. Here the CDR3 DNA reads TGCGCCAGCAGCTCCTCCACGCTAGCGGGAGGTAACACCGGGGAGCTGTTTTTT. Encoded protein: CASSSSTLAGGNTGELFF.

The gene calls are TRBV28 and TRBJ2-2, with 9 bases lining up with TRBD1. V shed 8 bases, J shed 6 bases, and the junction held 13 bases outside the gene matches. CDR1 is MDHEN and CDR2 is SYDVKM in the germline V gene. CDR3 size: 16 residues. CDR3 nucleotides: TGTGCCAGCTACAGGGGGCAGAGGCTGGGGCCCGGGGAGCTGTTTTTT. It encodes CASYRGQRLGPGELFF.

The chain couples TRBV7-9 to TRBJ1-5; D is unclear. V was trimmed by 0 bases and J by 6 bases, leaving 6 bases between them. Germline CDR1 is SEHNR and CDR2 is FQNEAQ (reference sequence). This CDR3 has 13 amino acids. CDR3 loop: CASSLARGQPQHF. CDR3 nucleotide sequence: TGTGCCAGCAGCTTAGCCCGGGGTCAGCCCCAGCATTTT.

The CDR3 DNA reads TGTGCCAGCAAAGGGGGCGATTACAATGAGCAGTTCTTC. It encodes CASKGGDYNEQFF. The V call is TRBV2, the J call TRBJ2-1, with 7 nucleotides matching TRBD1. Germline CDR1 and CDR2: SNHLY and FYNNEI. V was clipped by 7 bases and J by 4 bases; unmatched bases: 4. The CDR3 consists of 13 residues.

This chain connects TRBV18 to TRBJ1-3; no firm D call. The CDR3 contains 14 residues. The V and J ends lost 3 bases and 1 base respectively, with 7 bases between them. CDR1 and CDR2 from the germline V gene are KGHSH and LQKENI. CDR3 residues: CASSPGVSGNTIYF. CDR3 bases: TGTGCCAGCTCACCCGGAGTATCTGGAAACACCATATATTTT.

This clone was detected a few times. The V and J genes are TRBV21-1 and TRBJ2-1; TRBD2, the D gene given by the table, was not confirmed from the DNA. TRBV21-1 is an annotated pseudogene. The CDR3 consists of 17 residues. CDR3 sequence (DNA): TGTGCCAGCAGCAAAAGTAGAGGGAGGGCCAGGCGGGATGAGCAGTTCTTC. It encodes CASSKSRGRARRDEQFF.